Below, 19 T cell receptor beta chains from the same sample are listed, as sequenced in a study of CD8+ T cells in alopecia areata. Sequencing used cDNA as its template, made by extracting RNA and reverse transcribing it. Sequenced by immunoSEQ multiplex PCR; TCRdb stores in-frame clones only, minus some. The profile shows 120,000 or so clones, around 63% of them singletons. The treatment here: oral pan-JAK inhibitor, 5-10 mg twice daily. This sample comprised CD4+ T cells sorted from blood, obtained at week 4, from a patient treated with tofacitinib. The receptors were sampled from a human donor with alopecia areata.

The chain combines TRBV30 with TRBJ1-5; D is perhaps TRBD1 (5 bases). Germline loops: CDR1 GTSNPN, CDR2 SVGIG (reference sequence). The CDR3 consists of 13 residues. V lost 1 base, J lost 3 bases, and 7 bases lay in between. The CDR3 spells CAWSGTPNQPQHF. CDR3 nucleotide sequence: TGTGCCTGGAGTGGGACACCCAATCAGCCCCAGCATTTT.

Only a few counts were recorded for this clone. This chain joins TRBV7-2 and TRBJ2-1; the match to TRBD2 covers 9 bases. CDR1 is SGHTA, CDR2 FQGNSA, per germline. Germline trimming cut 5 bases from V and 6 bases from J; bases unmatched to any gene: 5. The length of the CDR3 is 14 residues. CDR3 sequence reads: CASSAMTSGNEQFF. Written as DNA, the CDR3 is TGTGCCAGCAGCGCAATGACTAGCGGCAATGAGCAGTTCTTC.

This chain joins TRBV5-1 and TRBJ1-1, with D uncertain. Germline CDR1 SGHRS, CDR2 YFSETQ. This CDR3 comprises 15 residues. V lost 0 bases, J lost 1 base, and 10 bases lay in between. The CDR3 spells CASSLVGIGNTEAFF. The CDR3 DNA is TGCGCCAGCAGCTTGGTGGGTATAGGGAACACTGAAGCTTTCTTT.

The J gene is TRBJ2-7, the V gene TRBV5-4; no clear D. Trimming removed 2 bases from V and 1 base from J, with 7 bases in between. The V gene's germline CDR1 is SGHNT and CDR2 YYREEE (reference sequence). This CDR3 is 13 amino acids long. CDR3 protein: CASSFPASYEQYF. DNA for the CDR3: TGTGCCAGCAGCTTCCCAGCATCCTACGAGCAGTACTTC.

About this clone itself: The same CDR3 also results from other DNA sequences found in this sample. V and J are TRBV28 and TRBJ1-2; D call uncertain. This CDR3 has 12 amino acids. V lost 2 bases, J lost 4 bases, and 5 bases lay in between. Germline CDR1 is MDHEN and CDR2 is SYDVKM. The CDR3 region has the DNA TGTGCCAGCAGTTTAGGCAGCTATGGCTACACCTTC. Its protein is CASSLGSYGYTF.

The CDR3 loop is CASSVVGGGGTEAFF. DNA for the CDR3: TGTGCCAGCAGCGTAGTTGGAGGGGGAGGCACTGAAGCTTTCTTT. The chain combines TRBV9 with TRBJ1-1, with a possible D match to TRBD1 (6 bases). V was clipped by 0 bases and J by 4 bases, with 13 bases between them. CDR3 size: 15 residues. In germline, CDR1 is SGDLS, CDR2 YYNGEE.

The chain carries TRBV7-9 and TRBJ2-3, with 8 bases that match TRBD2. CDR3 length equals 16 residues. Looked up from germline, CDR1 is SEHNR and CDR2 is FQNEAQ (reference sequence). J lost 2 bases, V lost 4 bases, and 8 bases had no gene match. CDR3 protein: CASSWLSGGPTDTQYF. CDR3 in DNA: TGTGCCAGCAGCTGGTTGAGCGGGGGACCCACAGATACGCAGTATTTT.

The CDR3 protein is CSARFGYGYTF. Here the CDR3 DNA reads TGCAGCGCGAGGTTTGGCTATGGCTACACCTTC. The chain uses TRBV29-1 and TRBJ1-2; unclear D gene. V was shortened by 7 bases and J by 4 bases, with 10 bases between the two germline ends. Germline V gene data show CDR1 as SQVTM and CDR2 as ANQGSEA. The CDR3 contains 11 residues.

The chain carries TRBV6-5 and TRBJ1-6, with D unresolved. Trimming took 5 bases from V and 9 from J, leaving 17 bases between them. The CDR3 is made up of 15 amino acids. Germline CDR1 is MNHEY and CDR2 is SVGAGI. CDR3 DNA sequence: TGTGCCAGCAGTCAAGGAGGGCAGGCTAGTTCACCCCTCCACTTT. Encoded protein: CASSQGGQASSPLHF.

This chain links TRBV27 with TRBJ1-1, with TRBD1 matching over 7 bases. The ends lost 2 bases at V and 3 bases at J; junction bases unmatched: 9. Germline V CDR1 and CDR2: MNHEY, SMNVEV (reference sequence). The length of the CDR3 is 16 residues. The CDR3 nucleotides read TGTGCCAGCAGTTTAGGGAGGGGGACAGAGTACACTGAAGCTTTCTTT. Translation gives CASSLGRGTEYTEAFF.

This sequence joins TRBV29-1 and TRBJ2-5, with 7 bases identical to TRBD1. The V gene end was trimmed by 3 bases and the J gene end by 4 bases; junction bases not matched to a gene: 8. This CDR3 region has 14 residues. CDR1 and CDR2 (germline): SQVTM, ANQGSEA. The CDR3 loop reads CSVEERGRGETQYF. In DNA form, the CDR3 reads TGCAGCGTTGAGGAAAGGGGGCGAGGAGAGACCCAGTACTTC.

The chain joins TRBV4-3 to TRBJ1-1; D perhaps matches TRBD1 (5 bases). The germline gives CDR1 LGHNA, CDR2 YSLEER. V gave up 0 bases and J gave up 6 bases, with 8 bases separating them. The CDR3 runs 13 residues. The CDR3 loop is CASSQEVGAEAFF. In nucleotides, the CDR3 is TGCGCCAGCAGCCAAGAAGTGGGGGCTGAAGCTTTCTTT.

This CDR3 reads CASSLALDRGTQYF. The DNA of the CDR3 is TGTGCCAGCAGCTTAGCACTAGACCGTGGGACCCAGTACTTC. V and J are TRBV7-2 and TRBJ2-5; the D gene is possibly TRBD2 (5 bases). This CDR3 spans 14 amino acids. Trimming shortened V by 0 bases and J by 7 bases, and 12 bases separated the two germline ends. CDR1 is SGHTA, CDR2 FQGNSA, per germline.

Many counts were recorded for this clone. V and J are TRBV7-3 and TRBJ2-2, with 9 bases matching TRBD1. CDR3 length equals 14 residues. The V and J ends lost 6 bases and 1 base, in that order; junction bases with no gene match: 0. Germline lookup yields CDR1 SGHTA and CDR2 FQGTGA. CDR3 sequence reads: CASRDRGNTGELFF. In DNA, the CDR3 is TGTGCCAGCAGGGACAGGGGGAACACCGGGGAGCTGTTTTTT.

The J gene is TRBJ2-5, the V gene TRBV7-2; D unclear. Germline CDR1 is SGHTA and CDR2 is FQGNSA. This CDR3 has 16 residues. Trimming shortened V by 5 bases and J by 4 bases, and 20 bases separated the two germline ends. CDR3 DNA sequence: TGTGCCAGCAGCCCTGCTCGTGGGTTATCCTTAGAGACCCAGTACTTC. Its translation: CASSPARGLSLETQYF.

The chain uses TRBV9 and TRBJ2-4; D may match TRBD1 or TRBD2 (5 bases each). Trimming took off 4 bases at V and 7 bases at J, with 12 bases between the two ends. Germline V gives CDR1 SGDLS, CDR2 YYNGEE. The CDR3 contains 13 residues. The CDR3 bases are TGTGCCAGCAGCACCGGGACCCAGAACATTCAGTACTTC. This translates into CASSTGTQNIQYF.

V gene TRBV5-1 combines with J gene TRBJ2-3, with D unresolved. The CDR3 runs 15 residues. Per germline, CDR1 SGHRS and CDR2 YFSETQ. V lost 1 base and J 3 bases, leaving 12 bases between the germline ends. CDR3 coding DNA: TGCGCCAGCAGCTTGTCTCCCCTCATTACAGATACGCAGTATTTT. Encoded protein: CASSLSPLITDTQYF.

The rearrangement links TRBV2 to TRBJ1-5; D is possibly TRBD1 (5 bases). The CDR3 spans 16 residues. Germline lookup yields CDR1 SNHLY and CDR2 FYNNEI. Trimming shortened V by 2 bases and J by 4 bases, and 15 bases separated the two germline ends. The CDR3 here is CASSESGGGWNQPQHF. CDR3 sequence (DNA): TGTGCCAGCAGTGAATCTGGGGGTGGTTGGAATCAGCCCCAGCATTTT.

The chain joins TRBV30 to TRBJ2-7; 9 bases align to TRBD1. The ends lost 0 bases at V and 6 bases at J; junction bases unmatched: 9. Germline V lookup: CDR1 GTSNPN, CDR2 SVGIG (reference sequence). The CDR3 spans 15 residues. CDR3 loop: CAWSVLGTGRGEQYF. CDR3 coding DNA: TGTGCCTGGAGTGTGCTCGGGACAGGGCGGGGCGAGCAGTACTTC.